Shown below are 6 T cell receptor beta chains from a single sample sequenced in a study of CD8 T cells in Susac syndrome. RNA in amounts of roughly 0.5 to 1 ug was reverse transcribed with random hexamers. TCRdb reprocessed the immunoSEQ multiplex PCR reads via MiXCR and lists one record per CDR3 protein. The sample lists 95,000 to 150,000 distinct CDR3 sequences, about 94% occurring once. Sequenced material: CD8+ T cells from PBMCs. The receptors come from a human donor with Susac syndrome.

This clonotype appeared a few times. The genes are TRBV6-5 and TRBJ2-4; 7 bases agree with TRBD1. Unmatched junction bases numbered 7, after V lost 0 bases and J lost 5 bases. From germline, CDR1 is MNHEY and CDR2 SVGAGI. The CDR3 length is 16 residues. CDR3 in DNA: TGTGCCAGCAGTTACTCGGACAGGCCCGAGGAAAACATTCAGTACTTC. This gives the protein CASSYSDRPEENIQYF.

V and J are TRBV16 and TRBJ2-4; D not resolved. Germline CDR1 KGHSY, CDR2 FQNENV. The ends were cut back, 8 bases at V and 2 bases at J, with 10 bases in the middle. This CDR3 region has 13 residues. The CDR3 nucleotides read TGTGCCAGCGACTCAGGCACCAAAAACATTCAGTACTTC. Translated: CASDSGTKNIQYF.

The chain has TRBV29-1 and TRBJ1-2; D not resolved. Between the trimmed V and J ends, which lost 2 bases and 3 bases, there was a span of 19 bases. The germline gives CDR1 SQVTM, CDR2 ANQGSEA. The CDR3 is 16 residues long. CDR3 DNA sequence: TGCAGCGTTGAAATTAAGCAGGTCTCCCATTACTATGGCTACACCTTC. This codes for CSVEIKQVSHYYGYTF.

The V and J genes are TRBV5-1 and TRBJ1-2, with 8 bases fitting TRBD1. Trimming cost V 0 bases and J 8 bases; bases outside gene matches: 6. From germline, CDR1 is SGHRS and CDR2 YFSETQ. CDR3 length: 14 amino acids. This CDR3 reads CASSLAQGARGYTF. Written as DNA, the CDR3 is TGCGCCAGCAGCTTGGCCCAGGGGGCACGGGGCTACACCTTC. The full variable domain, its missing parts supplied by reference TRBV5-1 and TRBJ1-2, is KAGVTQTPRYLIKTRGQQVTLSCSPISGHRSVSWYQQTPGQGLQFLFEYFSETQRNKGNFPGRFSGRQFSNSRSEMNVSTLELGDSALYLCASSLAQGARGYTFGSGTRLTVV.

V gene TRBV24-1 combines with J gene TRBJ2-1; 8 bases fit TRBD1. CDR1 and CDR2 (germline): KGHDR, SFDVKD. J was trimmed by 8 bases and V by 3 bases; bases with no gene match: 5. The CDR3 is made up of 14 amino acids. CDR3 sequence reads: CATSDAGGSDEQFF. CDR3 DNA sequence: TGTGCCACCAGTGATGCAGGGGGCTCGGATGAGCAGTTCTTC.

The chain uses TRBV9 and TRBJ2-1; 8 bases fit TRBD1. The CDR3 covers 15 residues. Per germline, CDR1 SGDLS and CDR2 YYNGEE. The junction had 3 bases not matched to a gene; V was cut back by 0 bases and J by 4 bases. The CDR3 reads CASSVGGQAYNEQFF. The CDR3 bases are TGTGCCAGCAGCGTAGGGGGACAGGCTTACAATGAGCAGTTCTTC.